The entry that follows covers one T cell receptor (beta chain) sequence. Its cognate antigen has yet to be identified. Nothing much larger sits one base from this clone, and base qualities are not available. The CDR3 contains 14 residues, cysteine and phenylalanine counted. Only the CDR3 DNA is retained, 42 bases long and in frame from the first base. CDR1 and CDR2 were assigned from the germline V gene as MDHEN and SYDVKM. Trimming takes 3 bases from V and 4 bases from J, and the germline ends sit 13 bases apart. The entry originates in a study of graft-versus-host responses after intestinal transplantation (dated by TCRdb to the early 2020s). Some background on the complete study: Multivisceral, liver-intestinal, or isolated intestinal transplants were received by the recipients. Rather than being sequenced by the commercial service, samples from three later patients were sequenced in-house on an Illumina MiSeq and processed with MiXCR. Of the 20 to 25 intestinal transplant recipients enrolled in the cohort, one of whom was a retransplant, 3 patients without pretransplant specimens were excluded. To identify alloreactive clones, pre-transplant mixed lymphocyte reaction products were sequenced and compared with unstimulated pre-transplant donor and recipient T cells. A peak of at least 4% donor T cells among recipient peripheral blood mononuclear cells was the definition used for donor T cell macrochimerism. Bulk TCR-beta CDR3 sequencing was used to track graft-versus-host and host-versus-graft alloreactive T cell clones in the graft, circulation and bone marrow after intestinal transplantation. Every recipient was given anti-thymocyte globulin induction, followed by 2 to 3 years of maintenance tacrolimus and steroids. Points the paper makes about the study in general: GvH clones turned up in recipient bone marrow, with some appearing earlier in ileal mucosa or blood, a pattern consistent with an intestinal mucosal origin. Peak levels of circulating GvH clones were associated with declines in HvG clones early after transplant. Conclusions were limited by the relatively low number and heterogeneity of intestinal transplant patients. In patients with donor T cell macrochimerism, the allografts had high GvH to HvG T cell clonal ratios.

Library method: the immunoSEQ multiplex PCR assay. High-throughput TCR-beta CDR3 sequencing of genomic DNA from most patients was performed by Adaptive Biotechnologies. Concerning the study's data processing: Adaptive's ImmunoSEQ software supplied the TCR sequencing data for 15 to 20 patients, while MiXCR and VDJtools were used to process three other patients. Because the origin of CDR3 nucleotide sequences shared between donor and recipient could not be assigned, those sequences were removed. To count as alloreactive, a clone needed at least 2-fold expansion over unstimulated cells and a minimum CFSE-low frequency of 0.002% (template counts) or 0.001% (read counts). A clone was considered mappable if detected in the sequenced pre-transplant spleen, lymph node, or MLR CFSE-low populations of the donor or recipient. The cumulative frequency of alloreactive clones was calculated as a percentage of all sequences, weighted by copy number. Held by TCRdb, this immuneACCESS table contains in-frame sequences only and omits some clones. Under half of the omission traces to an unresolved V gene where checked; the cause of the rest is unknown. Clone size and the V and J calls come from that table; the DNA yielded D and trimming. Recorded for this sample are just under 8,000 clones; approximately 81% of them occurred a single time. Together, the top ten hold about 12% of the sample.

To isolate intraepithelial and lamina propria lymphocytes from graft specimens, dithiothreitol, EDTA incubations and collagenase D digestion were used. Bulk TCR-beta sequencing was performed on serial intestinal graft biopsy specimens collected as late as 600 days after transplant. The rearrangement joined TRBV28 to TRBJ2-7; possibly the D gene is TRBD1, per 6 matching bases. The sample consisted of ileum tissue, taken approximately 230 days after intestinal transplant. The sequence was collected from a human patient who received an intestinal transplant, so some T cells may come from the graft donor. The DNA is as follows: TGTGCCAGCAGTTTCGGGAAACAGGGTTACGAGCAGTACTTC. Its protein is CASSFGKQGYEQYF.